This T cell receptor beta chain stems from a study of cytomegalovirus exposure and HLA in healthy donors. Study-wide findings and caveats: After further analysis at a later stage, 16,951 TCR beta sequences were associated with HLA alleles at 0.05 false discovery rate.

Worth noting for this clone: Its antigen is unidentified.

Germline CDR1 is ENHRY and CDR2 is SYGVKD. V was cut by 11 bases and J by 7 bases, with 12 bases left in between. The CDR3 is 11 amino acids. The PCR contained 60 Vbeta and 13 Jbeta primers. Assay: immunoSEQ multiplex PCR; the TCRdb copy retains only in-frame clones and omits some. The data hold 210,000 or so clones, with over 80% observed a single time. This chain connects TRBV10-3 to TRBJ2-1; a weak D match, TRBD1 (5 bases). Material for sequencing was PBMCs. This clonotype was obtained from a boy aged 2 to 9 in good health and CMV-seronegative. The CDR3 sequence is CAAQTANEQFF. The CDR3 DNA is TGTGCCGCCCAGACAGCTAATGAGCAGTTCTTC.